The present T cell receptor (beta chain) was sequenced within a study of T cell clones after liver transplantation. Study-level information: Pre-transplant mixed lymphocyte reactions yielded third-party-reactive TCRbeta sequences as comparators for graft-donor-reactive sequences. Notes on the study in general: Small, mixed patient groups and varying post-transplant times limit these conclusions.

Germline assignment: CDR1 SQVTM and CDR2 ANQGSEA. V was clipped by 4 bases and J by 6 bases; unmatched bases: 9. This CDR3 is 14 amino acids long. Unstimulated PBMCs were sorted into CD3+CD4+ and CD3+CD8+ populations. A remark on this clone: Antigen unknown.

This table comes from immunoSEQ multiplex PCR, and its TCRdb copy is limited to in-frame clones, with some not included. The sample shows around 78,000 clones, 70% to 90% of them seen only once. The receptor was derived from a human patient who received a liver transplant. The T cells may partly be graft donor cells. This material consisted of CD4+ T cells from blood, taken at the 22-month timepoint. This chain links TRBV29-1 with TRBJ1-1; 9 positions match TRBD1. The CDR3 coding sequence is TGCAGCGTTGCCCGAGGGACAGGGTTCCCTGAAGCTTTCTTT. This codes for CSVARGTGFPEAFF.